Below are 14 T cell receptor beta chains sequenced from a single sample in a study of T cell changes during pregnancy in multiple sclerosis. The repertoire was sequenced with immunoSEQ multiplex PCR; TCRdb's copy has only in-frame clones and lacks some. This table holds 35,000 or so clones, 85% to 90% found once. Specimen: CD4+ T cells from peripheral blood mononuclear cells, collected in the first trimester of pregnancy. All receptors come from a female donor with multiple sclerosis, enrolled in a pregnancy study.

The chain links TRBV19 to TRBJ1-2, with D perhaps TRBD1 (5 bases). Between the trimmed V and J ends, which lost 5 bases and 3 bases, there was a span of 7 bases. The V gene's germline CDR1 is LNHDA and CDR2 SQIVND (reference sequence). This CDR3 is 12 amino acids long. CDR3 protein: CASSRTYYGYTF. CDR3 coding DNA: TGTGCCAGTAGTCGGACATACTATGGCTACACCTTC.

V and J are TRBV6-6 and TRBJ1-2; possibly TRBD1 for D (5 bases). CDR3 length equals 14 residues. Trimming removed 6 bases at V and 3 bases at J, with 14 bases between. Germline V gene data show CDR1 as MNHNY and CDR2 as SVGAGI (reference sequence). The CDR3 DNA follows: TGTGCCAGCAGCCCTGCGGGGGACTACTATGGCTACACCTTC. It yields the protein CASSPAGDYYGYTF.

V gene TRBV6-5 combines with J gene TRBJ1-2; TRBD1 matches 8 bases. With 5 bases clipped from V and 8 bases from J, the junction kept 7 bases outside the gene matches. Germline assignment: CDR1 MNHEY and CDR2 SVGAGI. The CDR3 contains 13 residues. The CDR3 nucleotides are TGTGCCAGCAGTAGCCGACAGGGGAGCGGCTACACCTTC. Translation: CASSSRQGSGYTF.

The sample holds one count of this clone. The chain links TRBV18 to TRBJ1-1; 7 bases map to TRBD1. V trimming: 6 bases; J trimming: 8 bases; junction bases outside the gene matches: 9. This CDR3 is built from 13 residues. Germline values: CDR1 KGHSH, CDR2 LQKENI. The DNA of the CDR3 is TGTGCCAGCTCGCGAATCGGGACAGAAGAAGCTTTCTTT. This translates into CASSRIGTEEAFF.

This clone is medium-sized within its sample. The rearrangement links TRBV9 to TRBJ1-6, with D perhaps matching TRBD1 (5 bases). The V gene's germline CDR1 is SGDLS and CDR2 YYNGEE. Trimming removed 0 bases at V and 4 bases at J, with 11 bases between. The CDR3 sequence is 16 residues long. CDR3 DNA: TGTGCCAGCAGCGTAGAGGGAACAGGATATAATTCACCCCTCCACTTT. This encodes CASSVEGTGYNSPLHF. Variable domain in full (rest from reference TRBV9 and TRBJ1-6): DSGVTQTPKHLITATGQRVTLRCSPRSGDLSVYWYQQSLDQGLQFLIQYYNGEERAKGNILERFSAQQFPDLHSELNLSSLELGDSALYFCASSVEGTGYNSPLHFGNGTRLTVT.

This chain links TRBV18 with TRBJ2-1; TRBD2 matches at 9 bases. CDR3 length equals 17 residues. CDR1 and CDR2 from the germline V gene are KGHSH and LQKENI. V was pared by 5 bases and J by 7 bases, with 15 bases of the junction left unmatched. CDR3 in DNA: TGTGCCAGCTCAGCTACCTTAGCGGGAGCTAGAAGTAATGAGCAGTTCTTC. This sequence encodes CASSATLAGARSNEQFF.

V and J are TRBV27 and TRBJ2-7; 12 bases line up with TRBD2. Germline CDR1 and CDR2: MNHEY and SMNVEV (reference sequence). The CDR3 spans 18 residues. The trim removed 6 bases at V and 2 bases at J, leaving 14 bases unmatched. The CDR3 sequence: CASSRVRSGTSGPYEQYF. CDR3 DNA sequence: TGTGCCAGCAGCCGAGTACGGTCCGGGACTAGCGGGCCCTACGAGCAGTACTTC.

CDR3 sequence (DNA): TGTGCCAGCATTAGGGACTTAACTGACAATGAGCAGTTCTTC. It translates to CASIRDLTDNEQFF. The rearrangement joins TRBV5-8 to TRBJ2-1; a weak D match, TRBD2 (6 bases). Germline lookup yields CDR1 SGHTS and CDR2 YDEGEE. Trimming pared 6 bases from V and 5 bases from J, leaving 15 bases between. This CDR3 spans 14 amino acids.

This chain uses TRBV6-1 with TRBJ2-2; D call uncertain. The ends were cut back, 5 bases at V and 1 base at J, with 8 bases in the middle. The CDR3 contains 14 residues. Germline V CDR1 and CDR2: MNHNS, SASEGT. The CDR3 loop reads CASSTGRNTGELFF. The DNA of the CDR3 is TGTGCCAGCAGTACGGGTCGGAACACCGGGGAGCTGTTTTTT.

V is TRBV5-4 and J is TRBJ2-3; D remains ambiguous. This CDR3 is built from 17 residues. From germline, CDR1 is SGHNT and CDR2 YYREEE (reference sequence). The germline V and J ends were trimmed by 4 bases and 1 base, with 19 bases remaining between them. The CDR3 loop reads CASSLGVKRVGTDTQYF. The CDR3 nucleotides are TGTGCCAGCAGCCTTGGAGTGAAGAGAGTCGGCACAGATACGCAGTATTTT.

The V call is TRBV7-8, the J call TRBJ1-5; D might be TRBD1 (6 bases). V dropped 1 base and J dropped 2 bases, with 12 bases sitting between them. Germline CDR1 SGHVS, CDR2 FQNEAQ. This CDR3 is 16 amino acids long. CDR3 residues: CASSLGAGARNQPQHF. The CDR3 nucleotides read TGTGCCAGCAGCTTAGGCGCGGGGGCGCGCAATCAGCCCCAGCATTTT.

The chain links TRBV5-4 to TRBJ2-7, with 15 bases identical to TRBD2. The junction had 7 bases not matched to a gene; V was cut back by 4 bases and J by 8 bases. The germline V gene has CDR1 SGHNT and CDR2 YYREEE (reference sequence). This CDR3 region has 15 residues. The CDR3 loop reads CASSEIGTSGRKQYF. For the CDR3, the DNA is TGTGCCAGCAGCGAAATAGGGACTAGCGGGAGGAAGCAGTACTTC. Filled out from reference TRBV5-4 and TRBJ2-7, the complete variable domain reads ETGVTQSPTHLIKTRGQQVTLRCSSQSGHNTVSWYQQALGQGPQFIFQYYREEENGRGNFPPRFSGLQFPNYSSELNVNALELDDSALYLCASSEIGTSGRKQYFGPGTRLTVT.

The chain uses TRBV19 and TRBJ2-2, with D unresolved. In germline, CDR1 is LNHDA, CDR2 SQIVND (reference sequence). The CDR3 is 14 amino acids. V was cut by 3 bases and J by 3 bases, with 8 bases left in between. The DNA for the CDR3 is TGTGCCAGTAGTATTTTTCGGGACACCGGGGAGCTGTTTTTT. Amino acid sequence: CASSIFRDTGELFF.

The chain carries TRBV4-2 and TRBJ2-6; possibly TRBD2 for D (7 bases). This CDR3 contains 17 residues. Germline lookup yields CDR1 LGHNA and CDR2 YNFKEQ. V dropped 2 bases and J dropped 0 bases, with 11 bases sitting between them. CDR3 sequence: CASSQKGGSSGANVLTF. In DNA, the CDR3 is TGTGCCAGCAGCCAAAAGGGGGGGTCCTCTGGGGCCAACGTCCTGACTTTC.